Shown below are 7 T cell receptor beta chains from a single sample sequenced in a study of blood T cell repertoires in COVID-19. This table comes from immunoSEQ multiplex PCR, and its TCRdb copy is limited to in-frame clones, with some not included. The data hold tens of thousands of clones, with 82% observed a single time. Sequencing was carried out using peripheral blood. The receptor set was obtained from a human donor in a cohort sampled during active COVID-19.

This sequence joins TRBV27 and TRBJ2-3; 12 nucleotides line up with TRBD2. CDR1 is MNHEY, CDR2 SMNVEV, per germline (reference sequence). The CDR3 totals 16 residues. The V segment lost 2 bases and the J segment 8 bases; nucleotides outside the gene matches: 8. The CDR3 loop reads CASSLLGLAGKGTQYF. The CDR3, as DNA: TGTGCCAGCAGTTTACTCGGACTAGCGGGGAAAGGTACGCAGTATTTT.

This chain connects TRBV5-8 to TRBJ1-2; D remains unclear. This CDR3 comprises 12 residues. Deletions cut 2 bases from V and 1 base from J, with 3 bases between. The germline gives CDR1 SGHTS, CDR2 YDEGEE. The CDR3: CASSFFNYGYTF. CDR3 DNA: TGTGCCAGCAGCTTCTTTAACTATGGCTACACCTTC.

The J gene is TRBJ1-3, the V gene TRBV4-1, with D perhaps matching TRBD1 (6 bases). The CDR3 contains 14 residues. Between the trimmed V and J ends, which lost 2 bases and 4 bases, there was a span of 9 bases. Per the germline V gene, CDR1 is MGHRA and CDR2 is YSYEKL. For the CDR3, the DNA is TGCGCCAGCAGCCAATACAGGGTGGGAAACACCATATATTTT. This translates into CASSQYRVGNTIYF.

Points on this clone: An end of the junction does not agree with germline; a read error may underlie this. The J gene is TRBJ2-7, the V gene TRBV11-1; D might be TRBD2 (5 bases). The CDR3 consists of 11 residues. Germline CDR1 SGHAT, CDR2 FQDESV (reference sequence). This CDR3 reads CASSSNREPHF. The CDR3 DNA follows: TGTGCCAGCAGCTCTAACCGGGAACCTCACTTC.

This clone was seen a few times. The genes are TRBV11-2 and TRBJ1-4; the match to TRBD1 covers 9 bases. CDR1 and CDR2 from the germline V gene are SGHAT and FQNNGV. The CDR3 runs 16 residues. Trimming took 0 bases from V and 4 from J; bases not matched to a gene: 3. For the CDR3, the DNA is TGTGCCAGCAGCTTAGATGGGGGACAGGGTAATGAAAAACTGTTTTTT. Protein: CASSLDGGQGNEKLFF.

The CDR3: CASSLEGELNTEAFF. In DNA form, the CDR3 reads TGTGCCAGCAGCTTAGAGGGGGAGCTGAACACTGAAGCTTTCTTT. The V call is TRBV5-5, the J call TRBJ1-1, with D possibly TRBD1 on 6 matching bases. The CDR3 sequence is 15 residues long. CDR1 is SGHKS and CDR2 is YYEKEE in the germline V gene (reference sequence). Trimming removed 2 bases at V and 0 bases at J, with 11 bases between.

This sequence joins TRBV5-1 and TRBJ2-7; 7 positions agree with TRBD1. V trimming: 0 bases; J trimming: 2 bases; junction bases outside the gene matches: 5. CDR3 length: 15 amino acids. Per the germline V gene, CDR1 is SGHRS and CDR2 is YFSETQ. The DNA of the CDR3 is TGCGCCAGCAGCTTGGAGTCAGGGGGTACCTACGAGCAGTACTTC. It encodes CASSLESGGTYEQYF. The complete variable domain, with remaining parts taken from reference TRBV5-1 and TRBJ2-7, reads KAGVTQTPRYLIKTRGQQVTLSCSPISGHRSVSWYQQTPGQGLQFLFEYFSETQRNKGNFPGRFSGRQFSNSRSEMNVSTLELGDSALYLCASSLESGGTYEQYFGPGTRLTVT.